The next 28 T cell receptor beta chains were all read from a single sample in a study of response to subunit inactivated influenza vaccine. TCRdb passed the RT-PCR reads through MiXCR, listing each CDR3 protein once. In the table there are about half a million distinct CDR3 sequences, under 9% of which are singletons. The sequences come from PBMCs from blood, collected around 2 years after vaccination. Source of these receptors: a man between 45 and 75 years old who received an inactivated influenza vaccine.

The table lists this clonotype with many counts. The chain employs TRBV11-2 and TRBJ1-2; 9 nucleotides line up with TRBD1. J gave up 2 bases and V 3 bases, and 13 bases lay outside the gene matches. The germline gives CDR1 SGHAT, CDR2 FQNNGV. There are 18 residues in the CDR3. CDR3: CASSFSTGTGKGNYGYTF. The CDR3 DNA is TGTGCCAGCAGCTTCTCAACCGGGACAGGGAAGGGGAACTATGGCTACACCTTC.

CDR3 DNA sequence: TGCAGTGCCAGGAGTAGTGGAACCGGGGAGCTGTTTTTT. Its translation: CSARSSGTGELFF. The chain couples TRBV20-1 to TRBJ2-2; D remains unclear. This CDR3 region has 13 residues. Germline values: CDR1 DFQATT, CDR2 SNEGSKA (reference sequence). V lost 6 bases to trimming and J lost 5 bases, with 13 bases between them.

This chain uses TRBV12-3 or TRBV12-4 with TRBJ2-3; TRBD1 matches at 10 bases. CDR3 length: 15 amino acids. V was clipped by 4 bases and J by 6 bases; unmatched bases: 7. CDR3 region: CASSSRTGGTDTQYF. CDR3 nucleotide sequence: TGTGCCAGCAGTTCCCGGACAGGGGGGACGGATACGCAGTATTTT.

The chain combines TRBV6-1 with TRBJ2-3; a possible D gene is TRBD1 (8 bases). V was clipped by 6 bases and J by 1 base, with 20 bases between them. CDR3 length: 17 residues. CDR1 is MNHNS and CDR2 is SASEGT in the germline V gene. For the CDR3, the DNA is TGTGCCAGCAGGGGGGGGATAGGACAGGGCCGCACAGATACGCAGTATTTT. Translation gives CASRGGIGQGRTDTQYF.

This clonotype was found many times. The chain employs TRBV20-1 and TRBJ2-1; D is perhaps TRBD2 (5 bases). The germline V gene encodes CDR1 DFQATT and CDR2 SNEGSKA (reference sequence). CDR3 length equals 16 residues. V lost 0 bases to trimming and J lost 7 bases, with 19 bases between them. The CDR3, as DNA: TGCAGTGCTAGAGACCCCCGGCTAGCATCTGGGAATGAGCAGTTCTTC. This codes for CSARDPRLASGNEQFF.

This chain's CDR3 is CASSLAGLTGMNTEAFF. CDR3 DNA sequence: TGTGCCAGCAGCTTAGCAGGTCTAACGGGTATGAACACTGAAGCTTTCTTT. This chain uses TRBV7-9 with TRBJ1-1; D not certain. The CDR3 contains 17 residues. The V gene's germline CDR1 is SEHNR and CDR2 FQNEAQ (reference sequence). V lost 0 bases and J lost 0, with 14 bases in between.

The rearrangement joins TRBV18 to TRBJ2-1; a weak D match, TRBD2 (5 bases). CDR1 is KGHSH and CDR2 is LQKENI in the germline V gene. Trimming removed 0 bases at V and 3 bases at J, with 9 bases between. CDR3 length: 15 amino acids. The DNA of the CDR3 is TGTGCCAGCTCACCACCGACGGGAAGCTACAATGAGCAGTTCTTC. Its translation: CASSPPTGSYNEQFF.

V usage is TRBV5-6 and J usage is TRBJ2-7; 9 bases map to TRBD1. After removal of 4 bases from V and 5 bases from J, the junction contained 10 bases not matched to a gene. Germline CDR1 and CDR2: SGHDT and YYEEEE. The CDR3 extends over 15 amino acids. CDR3 protein: CASSPGGTGFNEQYF. The CDR3 nucleotides read TGTGCCAGCAGCCCCGGGGGGACAGGGTTCAACGAGCAGTACTTC.

This clonotype was counted ten times or more. The V and J genes are TRBV29-1 and TRBJ2-7; tentatively, D is TRBD2 (6 bases). The CDR3 spans 12 residues. Deletions cut 4 bases from V and 4 bases from J, with 11 bases between. Germline assignment: CDR1 SQVTM and CDR2 ANQGSEA. The CDR3 reads CSVGKGRYEQYF. The CDR3 nucleotides read TGCAGCGTTGGAAAAGGGAGGTACGAGCAGTACTTC.

This clonotype was counted at least ten times. The chain links TRBV6-5 to TRBJ2-1; a possible D gene is TRBD2 (7 bases). V gave up 5 bases and J gave up 5 bases, with 16 bases separating them. Germline loops: CDR1 MNHEY, CDR2 SVGAGI. CDR3 length: 15 residues. CDR3 DNA: TGTGCCAGCAGTCATACTAGAGGGGGGGACAATGAGCAGTTCTTC. Protein sequence: CASSHTRGGDNEQFF.

This clonotype was counted once. The V call is TRBV18, the J call TRBJ2-7, with D possibly being TRBD1 (7 bases). The CDR3 is made up of 13 amino acids. V shed 3 bases and J shed 6 bases, with 12 bases lying between them. Germline CDR1 reads KGHSH; CDR2 reads LQKENI. The CDR3 nucleotides are TGTGCCAGCTCACCGCCAGGGGGGAGCGAGCAGTACTTC. It specifies CASSPPGGSEQYF.

This clonotype was observed many times. The chain recombines TRBV24-1 with TRBJ2-1; D could derive from TRBD1 or TRBD2 (5 bases each). Per germline, CDR1 KGHDR and CDR2 SFDVKD. This CDR3 contains 16 residues. V lost 5 bases, J lost 2 bases, and 15 bases lay in between. Written as DNA, the CDR3 is TGTGCCACCAGTGGAGGGGAAATCCTGACCTACAATGAGCAGTTCTTC. Its translation: CATSGGEILTYNEQFF.

Details on this clonotype: The CDR3 does not end in the conserved phenylalanine or tryptophan, so this is likely a read error. CDR3 nucleotides: TGTGCCAGCAGTCCCAGGGGGAGCAATCAGCCCCAGCATTAT. Amino acids: CASSPRGSNQPQHY. The chain uses TRBV12-3 or TRBV12-4 and TRBJ1-5; the match to TRBD1 covers 7 bases. The length of the CDR3 is 14 residues. Germline trimming cut 5 bases from V and 1 base from J; bases unmatched to any gene: 2.

This clonotype was seen repeatedly, ten times or more. V and J are TRBV11-3 and TRBJ2-1; 9 nucleotides line up with TRBD2. The germline V gene has CDR1 SGHNT and CDR2 YENEEA. The CDR3 loop spans 16 amino acids. J was trimmed by 3 bases and V by 2 bases; bases with no gene match: 5. CDR3 amino acids: CASSLQAGGSYNEQFF. The DNA of the CDR3 is TGTGCCAGCAGCTTACAGGCGGGGGGGAGCTACAATGAGCAGTTCTTC.

This clonotype was recorded a few times. CDR3 bases: TGCGCCAGCAGCTTGGGGCCCGGACGGCCGAACACTGAAGCTTTCTTT. Its translation: CASSLGPGRPNTEAFF. The gene calls are TRBV5-1 and TRBJ1-1, with D unresolved. The CDR3 spans 16 residues. Trimming shortened V by 0 bases and J by 1 base, and 13 bases separated the two germline ends. Germline CDR1 reads SGHRS; CDR2 reads YFSETQ.

Many counts were recorded for this clonotype. The chain recombines TRBV25-1 with TRBJ1-3; no clear D gene. V was clipped by 2 bases and J by 0 bases, with 11 bases between them. The CDR3 extends over 16 amino acids. Germline V gene sequence: CDR1 MGHDK, CDR2 SYGVNS. The CDR3 coding sequence is TGTGCCAGCAGTGAAAATCTACGGAGCTCTGGAAACACCATATATTTT. This translates into CASSENLRSSGNTIYF.

This clonotype was observed a handful of times. The genes are TRBV12-3 or TRBV12-4 and TRBJ1-2; possible D gene TRBD1, 5 bases. The CDR3 sequence is 14 residues long. The V gene lost 3 bases and the J gene lost 2 bases, with 10 bases spanning the gap. The CDR3 nucleotides read TGTGCCAGCAGTTTCAGGAGGGGCAACTATGGCTACACCTTC. This codes for CASSFRRGNYGYTF.

This clonotype has just a few counts. The chain links TRBV18 to TRBJ1-1; 7 bases are shared with TRBD1. After removal of 2 bases from V and 3 bases from J, the junction contained 9 bases not matched to a gene. The CDR3 totals 16 residues. Germline V gene lookup returns CDR1 KGHSH and CDR2 LQKENI. CDR3 DNA: TGTGCCAGCTCACCAGTGAGGGGGCATGAGGACACTGAAGCTTTCTTT. This codes for CASSPVRGHEDTEAFF.

The chain carries TRBV12-3 or TRBV12-4 and TRBJ1-1; D not certain. The CDR3 loop spans 12 amino acids. V shed 1 base and J shed 8 bases, with 8 bases lying between them. Here the CDR3 reads CASSLGTAEAFF. CDR3 nucleotide sequence: TGTGCCAGCAGTTTAGGGACCGCCGAAGCTTTCTTT.

This clonotype was seen more than once but under ten times. The J gene is TRBJ1-4, the V gene TRBV7-9, with unresolved D. Germline V gene data show CDR1 as SEHNR and CDR2 as FQNEAQ (reference sequence). V was cut by 0 bases and J by 4 bases, with 6 bases left in between. The CDR3 runs 14 residues. The DNA for the CDR3 is TGTGCCAGCAGCTTAGCGGTGGATAATGAAAAACTGTTTTTT. Protein product: CASSLAVDNEKLFF.

This clonotype turned up a few times. The chain uses TRBV21-1 and TRBJ2-7; TRBD1, as called in the table, went unchecked against the DNA. TRBV21-1 has pseudogene status. CDR3 length: 15 residues. The CDR3 spells CASSADRGVPYEQYF. The CDR3, as DNA: TGTGCCAGCAGCGCGGACAGGGGGGTCCCCTACGAGCAGTACTTC.

This clonotype was detected only a few times. This chain uses TRBV28 with TRBJ1-5; no firm D call. Germline-derived CDR1 and CDR2 are MDHEN and SYDVKM. There are 16 residues in the CDR3. Trimming left V 3 bases short and J 11 bases short, with 23 bases between. The CDR3 protein is CASSFPGADRRRSQHF. In DNA, the CDR3 is TGTGCCAGCAGTTTTCCAGGCGCGGACCGGCGGAGATCCCAGCATTTT.

The V gene is TRBV27, the J gene TRBJ2-1; 9 bases are a match to TRBD2. The CDR3 spans 15 residues. Germline V gene lookup returns CDR1 MNHEY and CDR2 SMNVEV (reference sequence). Trimming removed 4 bases from V and 6 bases from J; junction bases left unmatched: 7. CDR3: CASSSLAGSFNEQFF. The CDR3 region has the DNA TGTGCCAGCAGTTCCCTAGCGGGGAGCTTCAATGAGCAGTTCTTC.

The V and J genes are TRBV5-4 and TRBJ1-4, with 10 positions matching TRBD1. Germline CDR1 SGHNT, CDR2 YYREEE (reference sequence). This CDR3 has 12 residues. Trimming removed 3 bases from V and 10 bases from J; junction bases left unmatched: 0. CDR3 sequence (DNA): TGTGCCAGCAGCTGGGACAGGGGAAAACTGTTTTTT. Residues: CASSWDRGKLFF.

This clonotype was seen a few times. The V call is TRBV7-2, the J call TRBJ2-3; D remains unclear. Germline V gene sequence: CDR1 SGHTA, CDR2 FQGNSA. The CDR3 sequence is 15 residues long. V lost 1 base to trimming and J lost 2 bases, with 10 bases between them. In DNA form, the CDR3 reads TGTGCCAGCAGCTTAGGTCTCCTCTTCACAGATACGCAGTATTTT. It yields the protein CASSLGLLFTDTQYF.

The chain recombines TRBV3-1 with TRBJ1-4; D uncertain. V lost 0 bases and J lost 10, with 9 bases in between. Germline V gives CDR1 LGHDT, CDR2 YNNKEL (reference sequence). The CDR3 extends over 13 amino acids. DNA for the CDR3: TGTGCCAGCAGCCAAGATTCTCGGGCAAAACTGTTTTTT. Its translation is CASSQDSRAKLFF.

This clonotype came up a few times. The J gene is TRBJ1-2, the V gene TRBV5-1; 7 bases are shared with TRBD1. Germline V gene data show CDR1 as SGHRS and CDR2 as YFSETQ. The CDR3 is made up of 12 amino acids. The V gene end was trimmed by 3 bases and the J gene end by 10 bases; junction bases not matched to a gene: 6. CDR3 amino acids: CASSWDRRDYTF. The CDR3 DNA is TGCGCCAGCAGCTGGGACAGACGAGACTACACCTTC.

The chain carries TRBV12-3 or TRBV12-4 and TRBJ2-1; D is unclear. The CDR3 loop spans 12 amino acids. The V end was cut by 8 bases, the J end by 11 bases, with 16 bases between. The chain's CDR3 is CASGLSGGQQFF. CDR3 nucleotides: TGTGCCAGCGGTCTTTCGGGCGGACAGCAGTTCTTC.